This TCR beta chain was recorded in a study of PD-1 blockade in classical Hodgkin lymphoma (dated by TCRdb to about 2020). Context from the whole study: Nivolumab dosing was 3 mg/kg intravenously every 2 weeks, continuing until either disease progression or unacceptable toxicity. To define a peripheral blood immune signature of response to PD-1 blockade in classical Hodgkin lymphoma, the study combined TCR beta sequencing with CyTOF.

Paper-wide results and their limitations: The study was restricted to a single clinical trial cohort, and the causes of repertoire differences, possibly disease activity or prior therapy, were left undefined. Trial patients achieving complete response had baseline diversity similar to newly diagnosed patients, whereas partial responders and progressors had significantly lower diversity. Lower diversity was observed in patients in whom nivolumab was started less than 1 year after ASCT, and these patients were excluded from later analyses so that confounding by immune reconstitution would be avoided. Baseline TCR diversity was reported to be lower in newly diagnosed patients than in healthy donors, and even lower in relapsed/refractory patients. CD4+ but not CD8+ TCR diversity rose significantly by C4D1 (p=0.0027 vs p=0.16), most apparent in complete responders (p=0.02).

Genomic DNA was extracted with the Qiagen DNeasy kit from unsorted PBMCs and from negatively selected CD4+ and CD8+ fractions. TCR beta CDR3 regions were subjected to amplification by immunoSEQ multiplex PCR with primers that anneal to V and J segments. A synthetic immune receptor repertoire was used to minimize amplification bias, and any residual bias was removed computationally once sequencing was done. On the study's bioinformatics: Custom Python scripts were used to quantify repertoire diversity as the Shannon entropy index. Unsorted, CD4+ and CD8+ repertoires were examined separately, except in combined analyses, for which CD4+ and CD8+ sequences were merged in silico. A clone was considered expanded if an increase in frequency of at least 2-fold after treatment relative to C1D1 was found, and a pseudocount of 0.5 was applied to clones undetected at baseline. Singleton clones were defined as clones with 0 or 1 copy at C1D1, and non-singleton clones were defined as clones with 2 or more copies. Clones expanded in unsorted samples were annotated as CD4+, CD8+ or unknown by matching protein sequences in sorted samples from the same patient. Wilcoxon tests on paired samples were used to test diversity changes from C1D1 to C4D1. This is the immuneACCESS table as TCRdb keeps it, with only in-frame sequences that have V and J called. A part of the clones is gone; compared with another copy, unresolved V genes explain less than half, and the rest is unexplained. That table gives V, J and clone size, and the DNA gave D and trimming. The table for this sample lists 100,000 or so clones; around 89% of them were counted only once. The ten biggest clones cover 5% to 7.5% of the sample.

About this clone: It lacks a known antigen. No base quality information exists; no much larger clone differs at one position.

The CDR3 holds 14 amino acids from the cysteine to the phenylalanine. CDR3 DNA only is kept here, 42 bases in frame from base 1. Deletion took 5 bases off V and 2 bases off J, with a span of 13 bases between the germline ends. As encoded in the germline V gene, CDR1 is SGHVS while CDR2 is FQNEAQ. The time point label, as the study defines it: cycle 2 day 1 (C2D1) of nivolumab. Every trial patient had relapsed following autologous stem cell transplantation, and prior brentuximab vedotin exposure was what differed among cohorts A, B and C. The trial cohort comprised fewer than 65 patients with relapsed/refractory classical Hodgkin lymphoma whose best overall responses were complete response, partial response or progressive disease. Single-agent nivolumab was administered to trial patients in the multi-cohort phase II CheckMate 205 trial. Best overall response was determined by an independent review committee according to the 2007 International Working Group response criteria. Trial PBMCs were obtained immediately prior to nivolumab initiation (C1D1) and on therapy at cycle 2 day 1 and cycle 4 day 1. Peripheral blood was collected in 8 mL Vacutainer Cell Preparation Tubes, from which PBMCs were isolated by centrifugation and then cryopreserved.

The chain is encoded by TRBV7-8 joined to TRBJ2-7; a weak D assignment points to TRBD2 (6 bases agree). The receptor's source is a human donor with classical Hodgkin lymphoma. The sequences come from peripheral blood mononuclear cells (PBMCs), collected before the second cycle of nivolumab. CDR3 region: CASSVGGEAYEQYF. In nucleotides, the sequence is TGTGCCAGCAGCGTAGGTGGGGAGGCCTACGAGCAGTACTTC.